The entry below describes one T cell receptor beta chain. Germline V gene lookup returns CDR1 LGHNA and CDR2 YSLEER. V shed 3 bases, J shed 2 bases, and the junction held 12 bases outside the gene matches. The CDR3 length is 18 residues. The data belong to a study of T cell changes during pregnancy in multiple sclerosis. The table came from immunoSEQ multiplex PCR; TCRdb's copy has only in-frame clones and leaves some out. The table records around 65,000 clones, 88% of them present only once. The clonotype originates from a female donor with multiple sclerosis, enrolled in a pregnancy study. This chain joins TRBV4-3 and TRBJ2-7; 11 bases map to TRBD1. Source: peripheral blood, taken in the first trimester of pregnancy. CDR3 in amino acids: CASSQESAGQGVAYEQYF. The CDR3 DNA reads as TGCGCCAGCAGCCAGGAGTCGGCGGGACAGGGGGTAGCCTACGAGCAGTACTTC.